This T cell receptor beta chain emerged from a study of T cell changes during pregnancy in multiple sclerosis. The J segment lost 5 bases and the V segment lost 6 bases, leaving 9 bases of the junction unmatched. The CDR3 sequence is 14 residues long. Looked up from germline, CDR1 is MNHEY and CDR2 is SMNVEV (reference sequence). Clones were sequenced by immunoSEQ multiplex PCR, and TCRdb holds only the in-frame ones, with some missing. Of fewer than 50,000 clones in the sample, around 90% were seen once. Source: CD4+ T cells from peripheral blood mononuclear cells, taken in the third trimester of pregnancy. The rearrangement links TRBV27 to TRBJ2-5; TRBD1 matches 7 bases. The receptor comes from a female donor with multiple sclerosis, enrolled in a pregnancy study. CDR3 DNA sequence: TGTGCCAGCAGGACCCAACGACAGGGTGAGACCCAGTACTTC. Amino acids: CASRTQRQGETQYF.